The sequence of this T cell receptor (beta chain) was determined in a study of T cell responses to AZD1222 COVID-19 vaccine. Points from the study as a whole: Close to half of spike-specific TCRs reportedly recognize unmutated variant regions. AZD1222 recipients seropositive at baseline numbered only 5 or 6. With dominance at 160-218 and 743-854, vaccine-associated CD4 TCRs spanned spike. Repertoires were obtained only post-peak T cell response.

Germline V gene lookup returns CDR1 SGHTA and CDR2 FQGNSA. This CDR3 is 15 amino acids long. J was trimmed by 2 bases and V by 1 base; bases with no gene match: 1. Method: immunoSEQ multiplex PCR; TCRdb's copy keeps in-frame clones and lacks some. The profile covers tens of thousands of clones, with approximately 90% appearing a single time and 22% taken by the ten largest. Turning to this clone: Its antigen is undetermined.

This sequence joins TRBV7-2 and TRBJ2-7; 11 nucleotides line up with TRBD2. The material sequenced was peripheral blood, taken on day 0 of AZD1222 vaccination. This sequence was found in an adult in good health. The CDR3 DNA reads as TGTGCCAGCAGCTTAGGACTAGCGGGGCCCTACGAGCAGTACTTC. It is translated as CASSLGLAGPYEQYF.